Listed below are T cell receptor beta chains from one sample, sequenced in a study of blood T cell repertoires in COVID-19. Here immunoSEQ multiplex PCR was the method, and the copy in TCRdb shows in-frame clones only, minus some. The table lists roughly 24,000 clones, roughly 84% of them singletons. The material sequenced was peripheral blood. Receptor source: a human donor in a cohort sampled during active COVID-19. CDR3s include the opening cysteine and the closing phenylalanine or tryptophan. A D gene is named only where the DNA matches it firmly. Where a row states a size, it is once, few, many or the class of an expanded clone; other rows omit it.

cdr3_nt cdr3_aa cdr3_length j_call v_call d_call clone_size
TGTGCCAGCAGCTTAATCGAGACTGGTCTTCGGGAGCAGTACTTC CASSLIETGLREQYF 15 TRBJ2-7 TRBV7-9 NA NA
TGTGCCAGCAGCAAAGAGAGGCGGGGGGATTGGCAAGAGACCCAGTACTTC CASSKERRGDWQETQYF 17 TRBJ2-5 TRBV21-1 NA NA
TGTGCCAGCAGCTTGGATCAGGGAATCACTGAAGCTTTCTTT CASSLDQGITEAFF 14 TRBJ1-1 TRBV5-4 NA once
TGTGCCAGCTCGAAACAGGGGACCGGGGAGCTGTTTTTT CASSKQGTGELFF 13 TRBJ2-2 TRBV18 TRBD1 NA
TGTGCCAGCGGCCCACAGGGGGCCTCTGAAGCTTTCTTT CASGPQGASEAFF 13 TRBJ1-1 TRBV2 TRBD1 NA
TGTGCCAGCTCACCACTTCCAGCGGTCAGCTCCTATAATTCACCCCTCCACTTT CASSPLPAVSSYNSPLHF 18 TRBJ1-6 TRBV18 NA once
TGTGCCAGCAGCCCGGCCGCGGGAGAGTCCGAGCAGTACTTC CASSPAAGESEQYF 14 TRBJ2-7 TRBV5-4 TRBD2 NA
TGTGCCAGCAGTTTCATAGGGGCAGATACGCAGTATTTT CASSFIGADTQYF 13 TRBJ2-3 TRBV12-3/TRBV12-4 NA few
TGTGCCACCATGAACGGGGTCCACACTGAAGCTTTCTTT CATMNGVHTEAFF 13 TRBJ1-1 TRBV19 NA once
TGTGCCAGCATGCGGGGACAGGTTAACTATGGCTACACCTTC CASMRGQVNYGYTF 14 TRBJ1-2 TRBV2 TRBD1 NA
TGTGCCAGCAGTCGAGGCGGTTCCTACGAGCAGTACTTC CASSRGGSYEQYF 13 TRBJ2-7 TRBV25-1 NA NA
TGTGCCAGCAGCTTAGCCTCAGGACTAGGGGAGGTTTTCGATACGCAGTATTTT CASSLASGLGEVFDTQYF 18 TRBJ2-3 TRBV7-2 TRBD2 NA
TGTGCCGCGGCCACCTCCCGCGGGGTCACTGAAGCTTTCTTT CAAATSRGVTEAFF 14 TRBJ1-1 TRBV6-6 NA NA
TGTGCCAGCAGCAATGGCCCAATAGAGTGGACAGGGCTTTACGTTAGGTGCCAAGAGACCCAGTACTTC CASSNGPIEWTGLYVRCQETQYF 23 TRBJ2-5 TRBV21-1 NA NA
TGTGCCTCAGACGGGACTCCCTACTCGGTAAAACTGTTTTTT CASDGTPYSVKLFF 14 TRBJ1-4 TRBV30 NA few
TGTGCCAGCAGCTTATTGGGGGACTTAAACTATGGCTACACCTTC CASSLLGDLNYGYTF 15 TRBJ1-2 TRBV7-8 NA NA
TGTGCCAGCAGTTATACCTACTACGAGCAGTACTTC CASSYTYYEQYF 12 TRBJ2-7 TRBV6-2/TRBV6-3 NA NA
TGTGCCAGTGGTAGTTGGGAGACTGGCTACACCTTC CASGSWETGYTF 12 TRBJ1-2 TRBV27 NA NA
TGTGCCAGCAGCCCTGGACAGGGAAATCAGCCCCAGCATTTT CASSPGQGNQPQHF 14 TRBJ1-5 TRBV7-2 TRBD1 NA
TGTGCCACCCGGGAGGGGGTTAAAGCTTTCTTT CATREGVKAFF 11 TRBJ1-1 TRBV27 NA NA
TGTGCCTGGAGTGGGGCGGGAAGGGGCACAGATACGCAGTATTTT CAWSGAGRGTDTQYF 15 TRBJ2-3 TRBV30 NA NA
TGTGCCTGGAGTGTATCGCCAGACAGCGCTGAAGCTTTCTTT CAWSVSPDSAEAFF 14 TRBJ1-1 TRBV30 NA NA
TGTGCCAGCAGCGTATTTGAAAAGGGGGCCACTGAAGCTTTCTTT CASSVFEKGATEAFF 15 TRBJ1-1 TRBV9 TRBD1 NA
TGTGCCAGCAGCTCAAAACCGGGACAGGTGACTCGTGGCTACACCTTC CASSSKPGQVTRGYTF 16 TRBJ1-2 TRBV7-2 TRBD1 once
TGCGCCAGCAGCTTGGGGGGGCTGTTTGGGGCCAACGTCCTGACTTTC CASSLGGLFGANVLTF 16 TRBJ2-6 TRBV5-1 NA NA
TGTGCCAGCAGCCAAGGGGTAGGAGGGAACACCGGGGAGCTGTTTTTT CASSQGVGGNTGELFF 16 TRBJ2-2 TRBV3-1/TRBV3-2 NA NA
TGCAGCGGGAGAATAAGCGAAAAACTGTTTTTT CSGRISEKLFF 11 TRBJ1-4 TRBV29-1 NA NA
TGTGCCAGCAGCCTTTGGTCTAGCGGGAGCCCTCCCTACGAGCAGTACTTC CASSLWSSGSPPYEQYF 17 TRBJ2-7 TRBV7-9 TRBD2 few
TGTGCCAGTAGATTCGGACAGAACACCGGGGAGCTGTTTTTT CASRFGQNTGELFF 14 TRBJ2-2 TRBV19 NA NA
TGTGCCAGCAGCTTCGGTAGTACAGTCAATCAGCCCCAGCATTTT CASSFGSTVNQPQHF 15 TRBJ1-5 TRBV7-9 NA few
TGTGCCAGCAGTATGCAGGGGACGAGGACCGGGGAGCTGTTTTTT CASSMQGTRTGELFF 15 TRBJ2-2 TRBV28 NA NA
TGTGCCAGCAGCGTAGAATACTCTGGAGGGAGTTATTATGGCTACACCTTC CASSVEYSGGSYYGYTF 17 TRBJ1-2 TRBV9 NA NA
TGTGCCAGCAGCTTGGCCGGGGGGATAACCTACGAGCAGTACTTC CASSLAGGITYEQYF 15 TRBJ2-7 TRBV5-4 TRBD2 NA
TGTGCCAGCAGGAGCTGGACAGGGGGTCAGCCCCAGCATTTT CASRSWTGGQPQHF 14 TRBJ1-5 TRBV2 TRBD1 NA
TGTGCCAGCAGTCCCATCGGGACTAGCGGGAGCAATGAGCAGTTCTTC CASSPIGTSGSNEQFF 16 TRBJ2-1 TRBV28 TRBD2 NA
TGTGCCAGCAGTCAGACAGGGATCTACTATGGCTACACCTTC CASSQTGIYYGYTF 14 TRBJ1-2 TRBV6-2/TRBV6-3 TRBD1 NA
TGTGCCAGCAGCTCTTTAACCGGGACAGGGAGGATGAGTAACTATGGCTACACCTTC CASSSLTGTGRMSNYGYTF 19 TRBJ1-2 TRBV7-2 TRBD1 NA
TGTGCCAGCAGTGCCGGGATCAGGGGCTACGAGCAGTACTTC CASSAGIRGYEQYF 14 TRBJ2-7 TRBV2 NA NA
TGTGCCAGCTCACCGGACAGGACATACTCCTACGAGCAGTACTTC CASSPDRTYSYEQYF 15 TRBJ2-7 TRBV18 TRBD1 NA
TGTGCCAGCCTCGGCGGGGGGGGCTTTAGCAATCAGCCCCAGCATTTT CASLGGGGFSNQPQHF 16 TRBJ1-5 TRBV28 NA few
TGTGCCAGCAGACCCGACATGCAAGAGACCCAGTACTTC CASRPDMQETQYF 13 TRBJ2-5 TRBV28 NA NA
TGTGCCAGCAGCCCAAGGTCTAGCGGCACCTACGAGCAGTACTTC CASSPRSSGTYEQYF 15 TRBJ2-7 TRBV5-4 TRBD2 NA
TGTGCCAGCAGCCATGTCGTGCGGTCGGGGGGTCAGCCCCAGCATTTT CASSHVVRSGGQPQHF 16 TRBJ1-5 TRBV5-8 NA NA
TGCGCCAGCAGCCTGGAGGGGGGGCTGGGTACTGAAAAACTGTTTTTT CASSLEGGLGTEKLFF 16 TRBJ1-4 TRBV5-1 NA NA
TGTGCCAGCATATACTCACAAGAGACCCAGTACTTC CASIYSQETQYF 12 TRBJ2-5 TRBV3-1/TRBV3-2 NA NA
TGTGCCAGCAGTCCAGGACCGGGAGTCATTCAGTACTTC CASSPGPGVIQYF 13 TRBJ2-4 TRBV6-2/TRBV6-3 NA NA
TGTGCCAGCAGCCCCCGGACTAGCGGGGATTCCTACGAGCAGTACTTC CASSPRTSGDSYEQYF 16 TRBJ2-7 TRBV3-1/TRBV3-2 TRBD2 NA
TGTGCCAGCAGCGAGTGTCTTCAACCGGGAGAGGACTACGAGCAGTACTTC CASSECLQPGEDYEQYF 17 TRBJ2-7 TRBV6-4 NA NA
TGTGCCAGCAGGGGACAGGGGGGAGCTAACTATGGCTACACCTTC CASRGQGGANYGYTF 15 TRBJ1-2 TRBV6-5 TRBD1 NA
TGTGCCAGCAGCCCCGGAGGGACAGGGTATTCACCCCTCCACTTT CASSPGGTGYSPLHF 15 TRBJ1-6 TRBV13 TRBD1 few
TGTGCCACCAGTGTAGGGGGCTTAGACACCGGGGAGCTGTTTTTT CATSVGGLDTGELFF 15 TRBJ2-2 TRBV24-1 TRBD1 NA
TGTGCCAGCAGCCTCCGGGACAGGGGGCTCGGCGAGCAGTACTTC CASSLRDRGLGEQYF 15 TRBJ2-7 TRBV7-8 TRBD1 NA
TGTGCCAGCAGGGGTAGCGGGACGGGTGAGCAGTTCTTC CASRGSGTGEQFF 13 TRBJ2-1 TRBV28 TRBD2 NA
TGTGCCAGCAGTTACAGCGGACCAGGCTACGAGCAGTACTTC CASSYSGPGYEQYF 14 TRBJ2-7 TRBV6-5 NA NA